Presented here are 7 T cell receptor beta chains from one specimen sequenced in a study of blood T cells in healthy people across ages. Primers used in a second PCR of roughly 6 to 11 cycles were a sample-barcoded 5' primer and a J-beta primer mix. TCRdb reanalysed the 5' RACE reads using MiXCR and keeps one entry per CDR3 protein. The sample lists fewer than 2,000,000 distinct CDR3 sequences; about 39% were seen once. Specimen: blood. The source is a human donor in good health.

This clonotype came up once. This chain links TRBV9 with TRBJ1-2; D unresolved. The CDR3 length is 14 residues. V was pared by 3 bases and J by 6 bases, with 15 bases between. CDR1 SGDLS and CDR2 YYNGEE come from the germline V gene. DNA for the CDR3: TGTGCCAGCAGCGGTACCTGGGCGGGCGATGGCTACACCTTC. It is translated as CASSGTWAGDGYTF.

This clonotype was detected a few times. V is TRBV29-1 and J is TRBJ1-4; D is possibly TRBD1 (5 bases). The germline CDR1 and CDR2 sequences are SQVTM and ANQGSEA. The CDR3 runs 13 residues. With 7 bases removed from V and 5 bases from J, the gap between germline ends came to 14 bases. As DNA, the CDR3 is TGCAGCGGCAGTTCCGGGACCAATGAAAAACTGTTTTTT. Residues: CSGSSGTNEKLFF.

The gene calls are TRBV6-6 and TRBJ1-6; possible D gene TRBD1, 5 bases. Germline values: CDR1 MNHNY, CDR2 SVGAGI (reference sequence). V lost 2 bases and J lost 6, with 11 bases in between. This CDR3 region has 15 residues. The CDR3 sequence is CASSYGAVTNSPLHF. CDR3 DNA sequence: TGTGCCAGCAGTTACGGGGCAGTCACTAATTCACCCCTCCACTTT.

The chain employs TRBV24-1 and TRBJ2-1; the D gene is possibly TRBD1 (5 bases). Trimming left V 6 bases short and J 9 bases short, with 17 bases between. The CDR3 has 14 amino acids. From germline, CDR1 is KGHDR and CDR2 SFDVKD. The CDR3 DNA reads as TGTGCCACCAGTCCGAATTCAGGGTTGGGTGAGCAGTTCTTC. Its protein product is CATSPNSGLGEQFF.

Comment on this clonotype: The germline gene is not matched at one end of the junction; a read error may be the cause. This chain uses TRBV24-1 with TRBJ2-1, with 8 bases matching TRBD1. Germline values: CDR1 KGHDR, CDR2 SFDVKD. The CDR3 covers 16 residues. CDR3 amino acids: CAASDPQGALNNEQFF. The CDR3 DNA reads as TGTGCCGCCAGTGACCCTCAGGGGGCGCTCAACAATGAGCAGTTCTTC.

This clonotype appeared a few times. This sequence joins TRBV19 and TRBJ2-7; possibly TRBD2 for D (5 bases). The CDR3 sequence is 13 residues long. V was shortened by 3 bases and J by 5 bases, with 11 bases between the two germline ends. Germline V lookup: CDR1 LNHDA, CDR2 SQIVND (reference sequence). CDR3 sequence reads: CASSIRGFDEQYF. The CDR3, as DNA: TGTGCCAGTAGTATCCGGGGTTTCGACGAGCAGTACTTC.

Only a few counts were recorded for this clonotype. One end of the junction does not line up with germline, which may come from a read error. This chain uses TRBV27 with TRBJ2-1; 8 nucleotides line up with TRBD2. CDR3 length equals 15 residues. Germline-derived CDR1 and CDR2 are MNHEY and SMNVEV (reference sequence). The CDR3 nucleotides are TGTGCCAGCAGTTTATTGCGGGGGGCCTACAGTGAGCAGTTCTTC. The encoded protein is CASSLLRGAYSEQFF.